This is a list of T cell receptor beta chains from one sample in a study of cytomegalovirus exposure and HLA in healthy donors. Produced via immunoSEQ multiplex PCR; TCRdb's table is partial and in-frame only. The sample has 120,000 or so clones, about 80% seen once; the top ten hold approximately 10%. Specimen: PBMCs. The source of these receptors is a man younger than 40 in good health and CMV-seropositive. Each CDR3 is given with its conserved first and last residue. A D gene is named only where the DNA matches it firmly. Only some rows state a clone size, as once, few, many or a class for expanded clones.

J,V,size,D,DNA,CDR3
TRBJ1-2,TRBV28,.,.,TGTGCCAGCAGTTTAGACCAGGGATCGTATGGCTACACCTTC,CASSLDQGSYGYTF
TRBJ2-3,TRBV7-2,.,TRBD2,TGTGCCAGCGGTAGCGGGAAGTGGGATACGCAGTATTTT,CASGSGKWDTQYF
TRBJ1-3,TRBV29-1,once,.,TGCACAGGGGAGTTCGGAAACACCATATATTTT,CTGEFGNTIYF
TRBJ1-1,TRBV5-4,.,TRBD1,TGTGCCAGCAGCTTGACCAGGGGGCGGACTGAAGCTTTCTTT,CASSLTRGRTEAFF
TRBJ2-1,TRBV11-2,.,TRBD2,TGTGCCAGCAGCTTAGAACTAGCGGGTGTCCATGAGCAGTTCTTC,CASSLELAGVHEQFF
TRBJ1-1,TRBV2,few,.,TGTGCCAGCAGTTTGGGCAGAATCACCTTGAGTGAAGCTTTCTTT,CASSLGRITLSEAFF
TRBJ2-6,TRBV6-5,.,.,TGTGCCAGCAGTTACTCCGTGTCTGGGGCCAACGTCCTGACTTTC,CASSYSVSGANVLTF
TRBJ2-5,TRBV11-3,.,TRBD2,TGTGCCAGCAGTGCGGGAGTGGGAGAGACCCAGTACTTC,CASSAGVGETQYF
TRBJ2-5,TRBV6-6,.,.,TGTGCCAGCAGTTACGATGAGGATACAGAGACCCAGTACTTC,CASSYDEDTETQYF
TRBJ1-1,TRBV6-5,.,TRBD1,TGTGCCAGCAGTTACGCAATACAGGGGTATCCCACTGAAGCTTTCTTT,CASSYAIQGYPTEAFF
TRBJ2-1,TRBV28,.,.,TGTGCCAGCAGGAGGGCGAGCTCCTACAATGAGCAGTTCTTC,CASRRASSYNEQFF
TRBJ2-1,TRBV14,.,TRBD2,TGTGCCAGCAGCCAAGAGCAGCGGGAGATGTGGTCCTACAATGAGCAGTTCTTC,CASSQEQREMWSYNEQFF
TRBJ1-1,TRBV7-3,few,.,TGTGCCAGCGCGATACAGGGGAACACTGAAGCTTTCTTT,CASAIQGNTEAFF
TRBJ2-6,TRBV7-8,.,.,TGTGCCAGCAGCTTAAGGGGCAAGGTGAGCTCTGGGGCCAACGTCCTGACTTTC,CASSLRGKVSSGANVLTF
TRBJ2-1,TRBV9,once,TRBD2,TGTGCCAGCAGCGTAACCCCCCGAGGGAGGGGTGATGAGCAGTTCTTC,CASSVTPRGRGDEQFF
TRBJ1-1,TRBV6-5,few,.,TGTGCCAGCATCACAGACGGGGGGGTCGAGGCTTTCTTT,CASITDGGVEAFF
TRBJ1-1,TRBV5-6,.,.,TGTGCCAGCAGCGTTGTGGGGGCAGAGAACACTGAAGCTTTCTTT,CASSVVGAENTEAFF
TRBJ2-1,TRBV7-8,.,.,TGTGCCAGCAGCCCCTGGCAGGCGAGGGACAATGAGCAGTTCTTC,CASSPWQARDNEQFF
TRBJ2-2,TRBV5-5,.,TRBD2,TGTGCCAGCAGCTTGCGGGAGGGCCTCACCGGGGAGCTGTTTTTT,CASSLREGLTGELFF
TRBJ1-2,TRBV27,.,TRBD1,TGTGCCAGCAGTTCTAGGGGGCAGGAGCGTAACTATGGCTACACCTTC,CASSSRGQERNYGYTF
TRBJ2-7,TRBV20-1,.,.,TGCAGTTTGGCCGGGGACGAGCAGTACTTC,CSLAGDEQYF
TRBJ1-2,TRBV27,few,.,TGTGCCAGCAGTTTATCGGGAGTGGGTGGGGGGGTCCCGAGTGACTACACCTTC,CASSLSGVGGGVPSDYTF
TRBJ2-7,TRBV5-1,.,TRBD1,TGCGCCAGCAGCTCCTCGGGACAGGGGCCACTACTAGGCTTCTACGAGCAGTACTTC,CASSSSGQGPLLGFYEQYF
TRBJ2-3,TRBV7-2,.,TRBD2,TGTGCCAGCACGATTAGCGGGAGGGACACAGATACGCAGTATTTT,CASTISGRDTDTQYF
TRBJ2-5,TRBV27,.,.,TGTGCCAGCAGTCAAAGACTCGCCAGTGACCTCCAAGAGACCCAGTACTTC,CASSQRLASDLQETQYF
TRBJ1-1,TRBV18,few,TRBD1,TGTGCCAGCTCACAGGCGACAGGGGGCAAGGGCACTGAAGCTTTCTTT,CASSQATGGKGTEAFF
TRBJ2-1,TRBV7-2,.,.,TGTGCCAGCAGCTTGGGCGGGACCAGAGGACGGGAATACAATGAGCAGTTCTTC,CASSLGGTRGREYNEQFF
TRBJ2-5,TRBV5-1,.,.,TGCGCCAGCAGCCCCCGGGAGTTTTTAAAGGAGACCCAGTACTTC,CASSPREFLKETQYF
TRBJ2-5,TRBV30,.,.,TGTGCCTGGAGTGTACCAGGGGTGAAGGAGACCCAGTACTTC,CAWSVPGVKETQYF
TRBJ1-4,TRBV5-1,.,.,TGCGCCAGCGCGGCGGACTTCCCCACTAATGAAAAACTGTTTTTT,CASAADFPTNEKLFF
TRBJ1-1,TRBV19,.,.,TGTGCCAGTAGTATAGGGACCCCGGGGGAAGCTTTCTTT,CASSIGTPGEAFF
TRBJ1-4,TRBV21-1,.,.,TGTGCCAGCAGCAACCCGACAGGGGCGGGCGAAAAACTGTTTTTT,CASSNPTGAGEKLFF
TRBJ1-2,TRBV12-1,.,.,TGTGCCAGCAGGAAACAGGGGAGGTTTGGCTACACCTTC,CASRKQGRFGYTF
TRBJ2-6,TRBV6-1,.,.,TGTGCCAGCAGTCTACAGGACTCTGGGGCCAACGTCCTGACTTTC,CASSLQDSGANVLTF
TRBJ1-4,TRBV5-1,.,TRBD1,TGCGCCAGCAGCTTGCGGGACAGGGGAGAAAAACTGTTTTTT,CASSLRDRGEKLFF
TRBJ1-1,TRBV6-6,.,.,TGTGCCAGCAGTCCCGGTGAAGGGACACGGACTGAAGCTTTCTTT,CASSPGEGTRTEAFF
TRBJ2-7,TRBV4-2,.,TRBD2,TGTGCCAGCAGCGGACGGGGGACTAGCGTCCCCGAGCAGTACTTC,CASSGRGTSVPEQYF
TRBJ2-7,TRBV6-1,.,TRBD1,TGTGCCAGCACCTTACTACCAGGGGGCCCCTACGAGCAGTACTTC,CASTLLPGGPYEQYF
TRBJ2-1,TRBV5-1,.,TRBD1,TGCGCCAGCAGATCCGGACAGGCTTCATATGAGCAGTTCTTC,CASRSGQASYEQFF
TRBJ1-1,TRBV6-5,.,TRBD1,TGTGCCAGCAGTCCGGACAGGGGTTATACTACTGAAGCTTTCTTT,CASSPDRGYTTEAFF
TRBJ2-1,TRBV28,few,TRBD2,TGTGCCAGCAGTTTTCCGAGCGGGAGGGGTTATGAGCAGTTCTTC,CASSFPSGRGYEQFF
TRBJ2-1,TRBV9,once,.,TGTGCCAGGCCTAAGGGGGACTCCTACAATGAGCAGTTCTTC,CARPKGDSYNEQFF